This T cell receptor beta chain is drawn from a study of cytomegalovirus exposure and HLA in healthy donors. Overall study results and limits: Later analysis identified several of the most significant clusters that appeared linked to common viral pathogens. Certain sequence variants were highly shared and formed a cluster, and this cluster was likely a sequencing artifact.

Comments on this clone: The antigen remains undetermined.

The PCR was carried out with 60 Vbeta primers and 13 Jbeta primers. Repertoires were generated with immunoSEQ multiplex PCR, while TCRdb's copy carries only in-frame clones and drops some. The profile shows some 200,000 clones, over 80% of them singletons. Sample: PBMCs. This clonotype originated in a man aged 35 to 55 in good health and CMV-seropositive.

The CDR3 protein is CASSRGQGLMNQPQHF. CDR3 sequence (DNA): TGTGCCAGCAGCCGCGGACAGGGGCTTATGAATCAGCCCCAGCATTTT. The chain employs TRBV6-6 and TRBJ1-5; the match to TRBD1 covers 9 bases. Germline-derived CDR1 and CDR2 are MNHNY and SVGAGI (reference sequence). The CDR3 spans 16 residues. J lost 4 bases, V lost 6 bases, and 10 bases had no gene match.